A selection of T cell receptor beta chains follows, all from one sample in a study of T cell responses to AZD1222 COVID-19 vaccine. Clones were read by immunoSEQ multiplex PCR, and TCRdb kept only the in-frame ones, dropping some. The sample has approximately 150,000 clones, about 91% seen once. Sequenced material: peripheral blood, taken on day 0 of MenACWY control vaccination. These receptors all stem from an adult in good health. Both conserved end residues are part of each CDR3. Fields, in order: J gene, D gene, clone size, V gene, CDR3 DNA, CDR3 protein. The D gene is left open where the match is weak. Size values are once, few and many counts, or a class for expanded clones, and some rows have none.

>TRBJ2-4|TRBD1|.|TRBV11-1
TGTGCCAGCAGCCCTCGCATGGACAGGACCCTAAACATTCAGTACTTC
CASSPRMDRTLNIQYF
>TRBJ1-3|TRBD1|.|TRBV9
TGTGCCAGCAGCGTGACAGGGGCCGCTGGAAACACCATATATTTT
CASSVTGAAGNTIYF
>TRBJ1-1|.|.|TRBV30
TGTGCCTGGAAGGAGAGGCTGAACACTGAAGCTTTCTTT
CAWKERLNTEAFF
>TRBJ1-3|.|.|TRBV19
TGTGCCAGTAGCGTCGAGGGGATCTTCTCTGGAAACACCATATATTTT
CASSVEGIFSGNTIYF
>TRBJ2-7|.|.|TRBV30
TGTGCCTGGCGGACAGAGGATGTGCAGTACTTC
CAWRTEDVQYF
>TRBJ2-7|.|once|TRBV27
TGTGCCAGCAGTTTATCCCCCCGGGGGCGAAGGGGGTACGAGCAGTACTTC
CASSLSPRGRRGYEQYF
>TRBJ1-5|.|.|TRBV3-1/TRBV3-2
TGTGCCAGCAGCCAAGGGGGGGAACAGCCCCAGCATTTT
CASSQGGEQPQHF
>TRBJ2-7|TRBD2|.|TRBV28
TGTGCCAGTTCGGAACTAGCGGGACGACCCTACGAGCAGTACTTC
CASSELAGRPYEQYF
>TRBJ2-7|TRBD1|.|TRBV29-1
TGCAGCGTTTCCCCACAGGGGGCCTACGAGCAGTACTTC
CSVSPQGAYEQYF
>TRBJ1-1|TRBD1|.|TRBV5-1
TGCGCCAGCAGCTTGGCCGGACAGGGCTGGACTGAAGCTTTCTTT
CASSLAGQGWTEAFF
>TRBJ2-4|.|.|TRBV7-2
TGTGCCAGCAGCGCCTTAGGTTTAAACATTCAGTACTTC
CASSALGLNIQYF
>TRBJ1-2|TRBD1|.|TRBV28
TGTGCCAGCAGTAGACCCGGGACAGGGTCGGTTGGCTACACCTTC
CASSRPGTGSVGYTF
>TRBJ1-2|TRBD1|.|TRBV19
TGTGCCAGTAGTCCGGGACAGGGTTTGGTCGGCTACACCTTC
CASSPGQGLVGYTF
>TRBJ2-6|.|.|TRBV19
TGTGCCAGTAGTGACCGGAATACAGGGCCTGGGGCCAACGTCCTGACTTTC
CASSDRNTGPGANVLTF
>TRBJ1-1|.|.|TRBV19
TGTGCCAGTAGTTCCCTCAGGGCCGCGAACACTGAAGCTTTCTTT
CASSSLRAANTEAFF
>TRBJ2-3|.|.|TRBV5-4
TGTGCCAGCAGCTTGGAGGGCCGTGATACGCAGTATTTT
CASSLEGRDTQYF
>TRBJ2-7|.|.|TRBV7-9
TGTGCCAGCAGCTTAGGCGGGGGCTTGGAGCAGTACTTC
CASSLGGGLEQYF
>TRBJ1-3|.|.|TRBV2
TGTGCCAGCACTATAACAGGAGACTCTGGAAACACCATATATTTT
CASTITGDSGNTIYF
>TRBJ2-1|TRBD1|.|TRBV6-4
TGTGCCAGCGCCGGGGACAGGGACTCTAATGAGCAGTTCTTC
CASAGDRDSNEQFF
>TRBJ1-2|.|.|TRBV3-1/TRBV3-2
TGTGCCAGCAGCCAAGATCGGGGGACTGGGCACACCTTC
CASSQDRGTGHTF
>TRBJ2-7|TRBD1|few|TRBV29-1
TGCAGCGTTGAAGCTCGGACAGGGGCCTACGAGCAGTACTTC
CSVEARTGAYEQYF
>TRBJ2-2|TRBD2|.|TRBV15
TGTGCCACCAGGGGAGGGGAGGGAAGAACCGGGGAGCTGTTTTTT
CATRGGEGRTGELFF
>TRBJ2-7|.|few|TRBV30
TGTGCCTGGAGTTCGGGCAGGGAGTACGAGCAGTACTTC
CAWSSGREYEQYF
>TRBJ1-5|.|.|TRBV6-4
TGTGCCAGCAGTGTCCTGCCGGGTCAGCCCCAGCATTTT
CASSVLPGQPQHF
>TRBJ2-1|.|.|TRBV29-1
TGCAGCGTCCCGGGGGGCTCATCCTCCTACAATGAGCAGTTCTTC
CSVPGGSSSYNEQFF
>TRBJ1-2|.|.|TRBV6-5
TGTGCCAGCAGACGGACGGGACCTGGCATCTATGGCTACACCTTC
CASRRTGPGIYGYTF
>TRBJ1-2|.|.|TRBV12-3/TRBV12-4
TGTGCCAGCAGTTTAAACCTTTATGGCTACACCTTC
CASSLNLYGYTF
>TRBJ2-5|TRBD2|once|TRBV9
TGTGCCAGCAGCCCCGGGACTAGCCCCCCCAGAGAGACCCAGTACTTC
CASSPGTSPPRETQYF
>TRBJ2-7|TRBD2|.|TRBV11-2
TGTGCCAGCAGCTCGGGACTAGCGGGAGGGCCCTCGGGCGAGCAGTACTTC
CASSSGLAGGPSGEQYF